Sequencing of this T cell receptor beta chain was carried out in a study of blood T cell repertoires in COVID-19. Germline V CDR1 and CDR2: SGDLS, YYNGEE. The CDR3 extends over 16 amino acids. With V trimmed by 0 bases and J by 6 bases, 7 bases remained unmatched. The assay was immunoSEQ multiplex PCR, and TCRdb's table has in-frame clones only and misses some. This sample has hundreds of thousands of clones, with 80% to 90% found just once. Recovered participants had two consecutive negative NP/OP PCR tests, healthcare professional clearance, or symptom resolution. Specimen: PBMCs or T cells enriched from blood (not recorded which). The V and J genes are TRBV9 and TRBJ2-2; 8 bases match TRBD1. This clonotype was sampled from a man under 40 who had recovered from COVID-19. In DNA, the CDR3 is TGTGCCAGCAGCGTAGCTTCTGCGACAGGGGCCGGGGAGCTGTTTTTT. Its protein is CASSVASATGAGELFF.